The rows below give T cell receptor beta chains drawn from one sample of a study of PD-L1 blockade in urothelial cancer. This table comes from immunoSEQ multiplex PCR, and its TCRdb copy is limited to in-frame clones, with some not included. The sample records approximately 51,000 clones, approximately 86% being singletons. The sample here was PBMCs, taken around atezolizumab (anti-PD-L1) treatment. The receptors stem from a man in his fifties or sixties with urothelial cancer. Each CDR3 is given with its conserved first and last residue. Fields, in order: D gene, J gene, CDR3 length, V gene, CDR3 protein. A D gene is named only where the DNA matches it firmly.

-,TRBJ2-5,13,TRBV9,CASSVDEVQTQYF
-,TRBJ2-7,15,TRBV4-3,CASSQGSRSAYEQYF
TRBD1,TRBJ1-4,16,TRBV7-8,CASSSPRDRPNEKLFF
TRBD1,TRBJ1-6,17,TRBV9,CASSPRTGKNYNSPLHF
-,TRBJ1-2,14,TRBV29-1,CSVEDPTRSYGYTF
-,TRBJ2-7,16,TRBV27,CASSHLPQGLGYEQYF
TRBD1,TRBJ1-5,14,TRBV6-5,CASSYIGRGLPQHF
TRBD1,TRBJ2-7,11,TRBV20-1,CSSGQLYEQYF
-,TRBJ2-6,16,TRBV6-5,CASSYKELSGANVLTF
TRBD1,TRBJ2-7,15,TRBV4-3,CASSHRTGGAYEQYF
-,TRBJ2-2,12,TRBV7-9,CASSIHFGELFF
-,TRBJ1-1,17,TRBV9,CASSVVSQSPGGTEAFF
TRBD1,TRBJ1-1,15,TRBV19,CASSTWTGENTEAFF
-,TRBJ1-1,14,TRBV28,CASSFEVRNTEAFF
-,TRBJ2-1,12,TRBV2,CAILQGSNEQFF
TRBD2,TRBJ2-2,13,TRBV7-7,CASGPGGVGELFF
TRBD2,TRBJ2-1,17,TRBV7-3,CASSLSSGRASWNEQFF
TRBD1,TRBJ2-5,14,TRBV13,CASGPGQGQETQYF
TRBD1,TRBJ1-2,13,TRBV18,CASSPRGRDGYTF
-,TRBJ2-3,14,TRBV5-4,CASSLQTGTDTQYF
TRBD1,TRBJ1-4,14,TRBV5-1,CASTTGGGGEKLFF
-,TRBJ1-1,12,TRBV29-1,CSVHNGETKAFF
-,TRBJ2-1,15,TRBV6-1,CASSAMQGSYNEQFF
TRBD1,TRBJ2-3,14,TRBV7-8,CASSQGTATDTQYF
TRBD1,TRBJ1-5,14,TRBV19,CASSRTGSNQPQHF
TRBD2,TRBJ2-5,14,TRBV9,CASRLAGRQETQYF
TRBD1,TRBJ1-4,14,TRBV5-4,CASTSGGVREKLFF
TRBD1,TRBJ1-1,14,TRBV4-2,CASSRGTGGGEAFF
-,TRBJ2-2,16,TRBV10-3,CAISDRVVEGTGELFF
-,TRBJ2-2,12,TRBV27,CASSRLAGELFF
-,TRBJ1-1,14,TRBV29-1,CSVDTGLKNTEAFF
-,TRBJ2-7,15,TRBV9,CASSAKGGRVSEQYF
TRBD1,TRBJ1-4,14,TRBV10-3,CAISTGTDNEKLFF
-,TRBJ2-7,18,TRBV5-4,CASTAAGFYVALRDEQYF
-,TRBJ2-1,12,TRBV27,CASRASVDEQFF
TRBD2,TRBJ2-1,14,TRBV5-6,CASSRLAGGNEQFF
-,TRBJ2-5,13,TRBV9,CASSVGIFETQYF
-,TRBJ2-7,14,TRBV13,CASSLGSVGYEQYF
TRBD2,TRBJ2-2,15,TRBV11-3,CASSSSGKVIGELFF
TRBD1,TRBJ1-2,15,TRBV28,CASSLPRQGNYGYTF
-,TRBJ1-3,15,TRBV6-5,CASSYSTVSGNTIYF
-,TRBJ2-7,12,TRBV11-3,CASSKTGYEQYF
TRBD2,TRBJ2-3,14,TRBV11-2,CASKPAGFTDTQYF
-,TRBJ1-2,13,TRBV5-4,CASAKTGRDGYTF
TRBD1,TRBJ1-4,18,TRBV15,CATSRGDRGLRTNEKLFF
-,TRBJ1-1,13,TRBV6-5,CASSYVPYTEAFF